Detailed here is one T cell receptor (beta chain). TCRdb used MiXCR to reprocess the reads, holding one entry per CDR3 protein. The table records 800 or so distinct CDR3 sequences, 87% of them present only once. CDR3 length: 14 amino acids. Trimming shortened V by 5 bases and J by 5 bases, and 14 bases separated the two germline ends. Germline CDR1 is SGHRS and CDR2 is YFSETQ. PBMC-derived RNA was used for the TCR library. The sample originates from a study of regulatory T cells in long-lasting Graves disease. Here the sequenced sample was peripheral blood mononuclear cells (PBMCs), taken with antithyroid drug treatment, in newly diagnosed or persistent Graves disease (not recorded which). The V call is TRBV5-1, the J call TRBJ2-1, with D possibly matching TRBD1 (6 bases). The clonotype comes from a man aged 35 to 55 with Graves disease. The DNA for the CDR3 is TGCGCCAGCAGTCGGCAGGGGACAAACAATGAGCAGTTCTTC. Amino acid sequence: CASSRQGTNNEQFF.